This T cell receptor beta chain comes out of a study of blood T cell repertoires in COVID-19. Across the whole study: T cells, B-cell-depleted T cells, or PBMCs provided the cDNA or gDNA that served as material.

This CDR3 spans 14 amino acids. Trimming cost V 4 bases and J 5 bases, with 14 bases left between them. Germline values: CDR1 SGHRS, CDR2 YFSETQ. Authors' methods: Reference gene primer amplification yielded estimated nucleated cell counts. Measured with immunoSEQ multiplex PCR; TCRdb has only the in-frame clones, and not every one. V and J calls and clone size are copied from that table; D and trimming were computed from the DNA. The data show about 300,000 clones, with roughly 82% seen just once and around 1.5% held by the top ten. The rearrangement joins TRBV5-1 to TRBJ2-3; D not resolved. Sequences were obtained from peripheral blood. The sequence was obtained from a woman in her 50s with acute or convalescent COVID-19. CDR3 coding DNA: TGCGCCAGCAGCCTAAACTTCCCCAAAGATACGCAGTATTTT. Translated, it gives CASSLNFPKDTQYF.